Listed below are T cell receptor beta chains from one sample, sequenced in a study of T cells expressing NK-cell markers. TCRdb processed the 5' RACE reads again and assigns one entry to each CDR3 protein, with no DNA. Reported are some 500,000 distinct CDR3 sequences; the ten largest clones contain more than 1.4%. Source material: blood T cells: a sorted CD56 or NKG2C T cell subset, CD4+ or CD8+ T cells, or bulk PBMC T cells (not recorded which). These receptors came from a woman in her forties or fifties in good health. Each CDR3 is given with its conserved first and last residue. The order of the fields is V gene, J gene, CDR3 protein.

>TRBV6-6|TRBJ2-1
CASTPPGGSYNEQFF
>TRBV24-1|TRBJ2-1
CATSDNRGQGNEQFF
>TRBV11-2|TRBJ2-2
CASSLWTVRAGELFF
>TRBV20-1|TRBJ2-7
CSATTGSYEQYF
>TRBV14|TRBJ2-3
CASSDYLSDTQYF
>TRBV5-1|TRBJ2-4
CASSLAEGGIAKNIQYF
>TRBV12-5|TRBJ2-3
CASGLGLAGAGSADTQYF
>TRBV4-1|TRBJ2-5
CASSQEGRRPPETQYF
>TRBV4-1|TRBJ2-7
CASSLGTSPSSYEQYF
>TRBV5-1|TRBJ2-5
CASVKSGSGETQYF
>TRBV20-1|TRBJ2-5
CSAMRTQDQETQYF
>TRBV5-1|TRBJ1-1
CASSPIDRAIAEAFF
>TRBV29-1|TRBJ2-5
CSVPTVPQETQYF
>TRBV4-1|TRBJ1-1
CASSWGRGRGVTEAFF
>TRBV9|TRBJ2-5
CASSQGLGLETQYF
>TRBV5-1|TRBJ2-7
CASSLAVGQTYEQYF
>TRBV27|TRBJ1-1
CASSQSVGREAFF
>TRBV5-8|TRBJ1-1
CASSARQGLAEAFF
>TRBV7-2|TRBJ2-7
CASSQVGLAYEQYF
>TRBV4-2|TRBJ2-3
CASSQDIRGFDTQYF
>TRBV6-6|TRBJ2-5
CASTIAGETQYF
>TRBV28|TRBJ2-3
CASTGVVDTQYF
>TRBV27|TRBJ2-1
CASSLSALAGIYNEQFF
>TRBV7-2|TRBJ1-2
CASSLEAGINYGYTF
>TRBV7-8|TRBJ2-1
CASSFALRKDNEQFF
>TRBV3-1|TRBJ2-6
CASSHIAVGGTGANVLTF
>TRBV20-1|TRBJ1-6
CSALGTGGGSPLHF
>TRBV5-6|TRBJ2-1
CASSSRVDEQFF